This T cell receptor beta chain emerged from a study of identifying expanded T cells in peripheral blood. Germline-derived CDR1 and CDR2 are SGHNT and YENEEA. The CDR3 has 14 amino acids. Trimming removed 5 bases from V and 2 bases from J; junction bases left unmatched: 2. Collection occurred without any documented infections or immune events in donors. The data were produced by immunoSEQ multiplex PCR, yet TCRdb's version contains in-frame clones alone and is incomplete. The data show approximately 90,000 clones, approximately 86% seen once. Specimen: blood. The TCR comes from a person aged 18 to 75 in good health. The rearrangement joins TRBV11-3 to TRBJ2-1; 8 bases are shared with TRBD1. For the CDR3, the DNA is TGTGCCAGCAGCCCCAGGGGGCCCTACAATGAGCAGTTCTTC. This gives the protein CASSPRGPYNEQFF.